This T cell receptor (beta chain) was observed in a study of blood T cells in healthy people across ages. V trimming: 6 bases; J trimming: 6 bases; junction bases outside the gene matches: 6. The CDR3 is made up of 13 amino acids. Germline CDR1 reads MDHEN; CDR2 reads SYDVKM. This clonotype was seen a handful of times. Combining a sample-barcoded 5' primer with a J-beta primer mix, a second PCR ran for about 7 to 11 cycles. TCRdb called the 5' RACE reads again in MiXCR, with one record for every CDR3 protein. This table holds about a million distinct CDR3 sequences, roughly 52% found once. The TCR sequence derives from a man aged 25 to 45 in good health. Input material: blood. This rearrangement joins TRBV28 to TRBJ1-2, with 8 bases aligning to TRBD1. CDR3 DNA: TGTGCCAGCAGGGAATCGGACAGGGATGGCTACACCTTC. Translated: CASRESDRDGYTF.